These T cell receptor beta chains were read from a single sample in a study of CD8 T cells in Susac syndrome. TCRdb passed the immunoSEQ multiplex PCR reads through MiXCR, listing each CDR3 protein once. Here the sample spans some 200,000 distinct CDR3 sequences, approximately 95% being singletons. The sample was CD8+ T cells from PBMCs. The receptors here all came from a human donor with Susac syndrome. CDR3s include the opening cysteine and the closing phenylalanine or tryptophan. D genes are given only for firm matches. Rows may omit the clone size; those that give it use once, few, many or a size class.

>TRBJ2-7|TRBV5-1|NA|NA
CASSLAGQGNEQYF
TGCGCCAGCAGCTTGGCTGGGCAGGGGAACGAGCAGTACTTC
>TRBJ1-4|TRBV25-1|NA|NA
CASSEFRATDNEKLFF
TGTGCCAGCAGTGAATTTAGGGCAACGGATAATGAAAAACTGTTTTTT
>TRBJ1-2|TRBV4-1|NA|NA
CASSQESPESHYGYTF
TGCGCCAGCAGCCAAGAATCCCCGGAAAGCCACTATGGCTACACCTTC
>TRBJ1-1|TRBV6-5|NA|TRBD1
CASSRQGLNTEAFF
TGTGCCAGCAGTAGACAGGGGTTGAACACTGAAGCTTTCTTT
>TRBJ1-2|TRBV4-2|NA|NA
CASSQDPLGFPYGYTF
TGTGCCAGCAGCCAAGATCCCTTGGGGTTTCCCTATGGCTACACCTTC
>TRBJ1-1|TRBV28|NA|NA
CASRPLIRRGDTEAFF
TGTGCCAGCAGGCCGTTGATAAGGCGGGGGGACACTGAAGCTTTCTTT
>TRBJ2-1|TRBV7-9|NA|TRBD2
CASSLSGLAGGLIGNEQFF
TGTGCCAGCAGCTTATCTGGACTAGCGGGAGGGCTGATCGGGAATGAGCAGTTCTTC
>TRBJ1-2|TRBV4-1|NA|NA
CASSQDRSLNGYTF
TGCGCCAGCAGCCAAGATCGATCGTTAAATGGCTACACCTTC
>TRBJ2-1|TRBV6-6|NA|NA
CASSDLQGTNNEQFF
TGTGCCAGCAGTGACTTACAGGGCACCAACAATGAGCAGTTCTTC
>TRBJ2-7|TRBV30|once|TRBD1
CAWSRQGAIRNYEQYF
TGTGCCTGGAGCAGACAGGGGGCTATCCGAAACTACGAGCAGTACTTC
>TRBJ2-1|TRBV24-1|NA|TRBD2
CATSDLPSGHNEQFF
TGTGCCACCAGTGATCTTCCTAGCGGACACAATGAGCAGTTCTTC
>TRBJ2-1|TRBV3-1|NA|TRBD2
CASRPSSGEYNEQFF
TGTGCCAGCAGACCTAGTAGCGGGGAATACAATGAGCAGTTCTTC
>TRBJ2-7|TRBV5-6|NA|NA
CASSPVSVSDEQYF
TGTGCCAGCAGCCCGGTATCGGTGTCGGACGAGCAGTACTTC
>TRBJ1-5|TRBV7-2|once|NA
CASSEFFDQPQHF
TGTGCCAGCAGCGAGTTTTTTGATCAGCCCCAGCATTTT
>TRBJ2-2|TRBV9|NA|TRBD2
CASSAGGSGGAPGELFF
TGTGCCAGCAGCGCTGGGGGTAGCGGGGGGGCGCCCGGGGAGCTGTTTTTT
>TRBJ2-7|TRBV25-1|few|TRBD1
CASSDVMGQGSDEQYF
TGTGCCAGCAGTGACGTTATGGGACAGGGGAGCGACGAGCAGTACTTC
>TRBJ2-3|TRBV5-4|NA|TRBD2
CASSRRLAGEGDTQYF
TGTGCCAGCAGCCGCCGACTAGCGGGAGAGGGAGATACGCAGTATTTT
>TRBJ2-3|TRBV29-1|NA|TRBD2
CSVVVLAGGLSSYF
TGCAGCGTTGTGGTCCTAGCGGGGGGGCTTAGTTCGTATTTT
>TRBJ1-4|TRBV3-1|NA|NA
CASSQEQPPAAVKGNEKLFF
TGTGCCAGCAGCCAAGAGCAACCGCCGGCAGCTGTTAAAGGAAATGAAAAACTGTTTTTT
>TRBJ2-1|TRBV19|NA|NA
CASSIRLARRNEQFF
TGTGCCAGTAGTATCCGGCTAGCGCGGAGAAATGAGCAGTTCTTC
>TRBJ1-2|TRBV5-1|NA|NA
CASSRDGNNYGYTF
TGCGCCAGCAGCCGCGACGGGAATAACTATGGCTACACCTTC
>TRBJ2-5|TRBV2|NA|NA
CASSELGLNREETQYF
TGTGCCAGCAGTGAACTGGGGCTAAATCGGGAAGAGACCCAGTACTTC
>TRBJ2-5|TRBV11-2|NA|NA
CASSLTGGQVYQETQYF
TGTGCCAGCAGCTTAACCGGTGGACAAGTGTACCAAGAGACCCAGTACTTC
>TRBJ1-2|TRBV27|NA|NA
CASSSNHYGYTF
TGTGCCAGCAGTTCGAACCACTATGGCTACACCTTC
>TRBJ2-2|TRBV4-1|NA|TRBD2
CASSPISGSLVGANTGELFF
TGCGCCAGCAGTCCTATTAGCGGGAGTTTGGTGGGGGCGAACACCGGGGAGCTGTTTTTT
>TRBJ2-5|TRBV18|NA|TRBD2
CASSPPVLAKETQYF
TGTGCCAGCTCACCTCCAGTACTAGCGAAAGAGACCCAGTACTTC
>TRBJ1-4|TRBV29-1|NA|NA
CSVTGDYNEKLFF
TGCAGCGTGACCGGGGATTATAATGAAAAACTGTTTTTT
>TRBJ2-5|TRBV9|NA|TRBD2
CASSVAAGGLETQYF
TGTGCCAGCAGCGTAGCTGCGGGGGGGTTAGAGACCCAGTACTTC
>TRBJ2-7|TRBV15|NA|NA
CATSRTAVSYEQYF
TGTGCCACCAGCAGGACAGCGGTGTCCTACGAGCAGTACTTC
>TRBJ2-7|TRBV2|NA|NA
CASSEEEDSHSTDKVYEQYF
TGTGCCAGCAGTGAAGAGGAAGACAGTCACTCTACGGATAAGGTCTACGAGCAGTACTTC
>TRBJ2-1|TRBV6-1|NA|NA
CASSELLKGSTLLFF
TGTGCCAGCAGTGAATTGCTCAAAGGGAGTACCTTACTGTTCTTC
>TRBJ2-7|TRBV12-3/TRBV12-4|NA|TRBD1
CASSGQEIPYEQYF
TGTGCCAGCAGCGGACAGGAAATCCCCTACGAGCAGTACTTC
>TRBJ1-3|TRBV6-2/TRBV6-3|NA|NA
CASSYRGHGNTIYF
TGTGCCAGCAGTTACCGGGGGCACGGAAACACCATATATTTT
>TRBJ1-5|TRBV27|few|NA
CASSLAHSNQPQHF
TGTGCCAGCAGTTTAGCCCATAGCAATCAGCCCCAGCATTTT
>TRBJ2-5|TRBV7-7|NA|NA
CASSPTGTLEETQYF
TGTGCTAGCAGCCCTACCGGGACGCTCGAAGAGACCCAGTACTTC
>TRBJ2-1|TRBV2|NA|TRBD1
CASSETDRGWEQFF
TGTGCCAGCAGTGAAACGGACAGGGGCTGGGAGCAGTTCTTC
>TRBJ2-7|TRBV4-2|NA|NA
CASSQEAWSSSYEQYF
TGTGCCAGCAGCCAAGAGGCCTGGTCAAGCTCCTACGAGCAGTACTTC
>TRBJ2-2|TRBV30|NA|TRBD2
CAWTSGGAAGGELFF
TGTGCCTGGACCAGCGGGGGGGCCGCGGGCGGGGAGCTGTTTTTT
>TRBJ1-1|TRBV30|once|NA
CAWTARGRLKEAFF
TGTGCCTGGACCGCCCGGGGGCGGCTGAAAGAAGCTTTCTTT
>TRBJ2-7|TRBV2|NA|TRBD2
CASVEGLADIYEQYF
TGTGCCAGTGTCGAAGGACTAGCGGACATCTACGAGCAGTACTTC
>TRBJ2-1|TRBV14|NA|NA
CASSLGQEQFF
TGTGCCAGCAGCCTAGGCCAGGAGCAGTTCTTC
>TRBJ1-1|TRBV29-1|NA|NA
CSAERGDGTEAFF
TGCAGCGCTGAAAGGGGAGATGGCACTGAAGCTTTCTTT
>TRBJ1-5|TRBV7-2|NA|NA
CASSLARSIFQPQHF
TGTGCCAGCAGCTTAGCCAGAAGTATTTTTCAGCCCCAGCATTTT
>TRBJ2-7|TRBV29-1|NA|NA
CSVLEGRTHEQYF
TGCAGCGTTTTGGAGGGCCGGACCCACGAGCAGTACTTC
>TRBJ1-1|TRBV20-1|NA|TRBD1
CSARDPGQGNTEAFF
TGCAGTGCTAGAGATCCGGGACAGGGGAACACTGAAGCTTTCTTT
>TRBJ2-1|TRBV29-1|NA|NA
CSVGFGVGGTLMVFF
TGCAGCGTTGGCTTCGGAGTGGGCGGGACCCTTATGGTGTTCTTC
>TRBJ1-1|TRBV5-1|NA|TRBD1
CASSDQQGLDTEAFF
TGCGCCAGCAGCGACCAACAGGGGTTAGACACTGAAGCTTTCTTT
>TRBJ1-5|TRBV28|NA|NA
CASRARGGNQPQHF
TGTGCCAGCAGGGCCAGGGGAGGCAATCAGCCCCAGCATTTT
>TRBJ2-7|TRBV11-2|NA|NA
CASSRGTGLYEQYF
TGTGCCAGCAGCCGAGGGACCGGACTGTACGAGCAGTACTTC
>TRBJ2-1|TRBV20-1|NA|TRBD2
CSALGTSGTHEQFF
TGCAGTGCTTTAGGGACTAGCGGGACACATGAGCAGTTCTTC
>TRBJ2-3|TRBV4-1|NA|NA
CASSPINGRVLVDTQYF
TGCGCCAGCAGCCCGATAAACGGCCGAGTATTAGTTGATACGCAGTATTTT
>TRBJ2-1|TRBV7-9|NA|NA
CASSGGPLMIYNEQFF
TGTGCCAGCAGCGGGGGACCCTTGATGATCTACAATGAGCAGTTCTTC
>TRBJ1-1|TRBV9|NA|NA
CASTSGGMNTEAFF
TGTGCCAGCACCAGTGGCGGTATGAACACTGAAGCTTTCTTT
>TRBJ1-2|TRBV20-1|NA|TRBD1
CSARAQGQVGGYTF
TGCAGTGCTAGAGCTCAGGGACAGGTCGGTGGCTACACCTTC
>TRBJ1-1|TRBV14|NA|TRBD1
CASSPYWGQGAEAFF
TGTGCCAGCAGCCCCTACTGGGGGCAGGGGGCTGAAGCTTTCTTT
>TRBJ1-2|TRBV7-2|NA|NA
CASSLEGLYNGYTF
TGTGCCAGCAGCTTAGAGGGGTTGTACAATGGCTACACCTTC